These 19 T cell receptor beta chains share one sample of origin, sequenced in a study of blood T cells in healthy people across ages. Alongside a J-beta primer mix, a sample-barcoded 5' primer served in a second PCR lasting roughly 7 to 12 cycles. TCRdb reprocessed the 5' RACE reads with MiXCR, giving one entry per CDR3 protein. The table has some 370,000 distinct CDR3 sequences, 45% to 65% seen once. Sequencing was done on a sample of blood. These receptors all come from a man in his fifties or sixties in good health.

This clonotype occurred a few times. The chain carries TRBV27 and TRBJ2-7, with D possibly TRBD2 on 6 matching bases. With 5 bases removed from V and 0 bases from J, the gap between germline ends came to 11 bases. The germline V gene has CDR1 MNHEY and CDR2 SMNVEV (reference sequence). The length of the CDR3 is 14 residues. The CDR3 is CASSLGTSSYEQYF. CDR3 nucleotide sequence: TGTGCCAGCAGTCTGGGGACTTCCTCCTACGAGCAGTACTTC.

Worth noting for this clonotype: This may be a read error: a much more frequent sequence differs by one nucleotide. V gene TRBV20-1 combines with J gene TRBJ2-3; perhaps D is TRBD1 or TRBD2 (5 bases each). CDR3 length: 14 amino acids. Germline CDR1 reads DFQATT; CDR2 reads SNEGSKA (reference sequence). CDR3 sequence reads: CSARGAVSTGTQYF. In DNA form, the CDR3 reads TGCAGTGCTAGGGGAGCGGTTAGCACAGGTACGCAGTATTTT.

This clonotype has a handful of counts. The chain has TRBV6-1 and TRBJ1-2; 8 bases match TRBD1. V lost 6 bases, J lost 4 bases, and 7 bases stayed unmatched. Looked up from germline, CDR1 is MNHNS and CDR2 is SASEGT. This CDR3 is 14 amino acids long. CDR3 nucleotide sequence: TGTGCCAGCAGCCGAGACAGGGGCGCCTATGGCTACACCTTC. This sequence encodes CASSRDRGAYGYTF.

The chain recombines TRBV11-2 with TRBJ2-7; 10 bases line up with TRBD1. From germline, CDR1 is SGHAT and CDR2 FQNNGV. With 4 bases clipped from V and 0 bases from J, the junction kept 9 bases outside the gene matches. The CDR3 runs to 17 residues. This CDR3 reads CASSSPPGQGYSYEQYF. The CDR3 nucleotides are TGTGCCAGCAGCTCACCACCGGGACAGGGGTACTCCTACGAGCAGTACTTC.

This clonotype came up a few times. CDR3 sequence (DNA): TGTGCCAGCAGTTTAACGGATAGGGTGTCCTACGAGCAGTACTTC. Its protein is CASSLTDRVSYEQYF. The chain has TRBV6-1 and TRBJ2-7; D is uncertain. The V and J ends lost 5 bases and 1 base respectively, with 15 bases between them. The CDR3 is 15 residues long. The germline gives CDR1 MNHNS, CDR2 SASEGT.

This chain joins TRBV29-1 and TRBJ1-2; 7 positions match TRBD1. V lost 0 bases and J lost 7; bases outside the gene matches: 2. The CDR3 consists of 12 residues. Germline V gene data show CDR1 as SQVTM and CDR2 as ANQGSEA. The CDR3 reads CSVEEGGAGYTF. The CDR3 bases are TGCAGCGTTGAAGAAGGGGGCGCTGGCTACACCTTC.

This clonotype was seen repeatedly, ten times or more. The J gene is TRBJ2-3, the V gene TRBV6-5, with D perhaps assigned TRBD1 or TRBD2 (5 bases each). Germline V gene data show CDR1 as MNHEY and CDR2 as SVGAGI. This CDR3 is built from 13 residues. Deletions cut 6 bases from V and 4 bases from J, with 11 bases between. The CDR3: CASRTRDADTQYF. The CDR3 region has the DNA TGTGCCAGCAGAACCCGGGACGCAGATACGCAGTATTTT.

Ten or more counts support this clonotype. For the CDR3, the DNA is TGTGCCAGCAGTTACTCTGGCCTCGGGGAGACCCAGTACTTC. Its protein product is CASSYSGLGETQYF. The rearrangement joins TRBV6-2 or TRBV6-3 to TRBJ2-5, with D hard to call. CDR1 MNHEY and CDR2 SVGEGT come from the germline V gene. The V end lost 0 bases, the J end lost 5 bases, and 10 bases lay between the germline ends. The CDR3 is 14 amino acids.

The chain joins TRBV3-1 to TRBJ2-5, with TRBD2 identical over 9 bases. Germline V CDR1 and CDR2: LGHDT, YNNKEL (reference sequence). The CDR3 covers 15 residues. Trimming removed 2 bases from V and 2 bases from J; junction bases left unmatched: 3. The CDR3 loop is CASSQSGGTQETQYF. The CDR3 bases are TGTGCCAGCAGCCAAAGCGGGGGGACGCAAGAGACCCAGTACTTC.

The chain joins TRBV9 to TRBJ2-7; 10 bases line up with TRBD1. Losses at the gene ends were 0 bases for V and 4 bases for J; bases not matched to a gene: 4. This CDR3 contains 15 residues. The germline CDR1 and CDR2 sequences are SGDLS and YYNGEE. The chain's CDR3 is CASSVGTGGRYEQYF. CDR3 nucleotides: TGTGCCAGCAGCGTAGGGACAGGGGGGCGATACGAGCAGTACTTC.

In regard to this clonotype: A much larger clone is a single base away; this may be a read error. The chain is built from TRBV7-9 and TRBJ2-7; 10 bases fit TRBD2. The germline CDR1 and CDR2 sequences are SEHNR and FQNEAQ (reference sequence). The length of the CDR3 is 15 residues. The CDR3 here is CANSLAGLANDEQYF. CDR3 DNA sequence: TGTGCCAACAGCTTAGCGGGACTAGCGAACGACGAGCAGTACTTC.

The genes are TRBV7-2 and TRBJ2-5, with 10 bases matching TRBD2. With 1 base clipped from V and 1 base from J, the junction kept 3 bases outside the gene matches. CDR1 and CDR2 from the germline V gene are SGHTA and FQGNSA. This CDR3 comprises 16 residues. The DNA for the CDR3 is TGTGCCAGCAGCTTAGTTGCTAGCGGGGGCCAAGAGACCCAGTACTTC. It specifies CASSLVASGGQETQYF.

This clonotype came up a few times. The V call is TRBV12-3 or TRBV12-4, the J call TRBJ2-1, with TRBD1 matching over 8 bases. This CDR3 is built from 15 residues. The V and J ends lost 5 bases and 7 bases, in that order; junction bases with no gene match: 10. DNA for the CDR3: TGTGCCAGCAGTCCCGGACAGGGAGTGGGGAATGAGCAGTTCTTC. Its translation: CASSPGQGVGNEQFF.

As for this clonotype: This clone may be a read error of a much larger clone one base away. V usage is TRBV7-3 and J usage is TRBJ2-1; 8 bases map to TRBD2. Germline V gene lookup returns CDR1 SGHTA and CDR2 FQGTGA. The CDR3 contains 13 residues. V was pared by 5 bases and J by 13 bases, with 10 bases of the junction left unmatched. The DNA of the CDR3 is TGTGCCAGCAGCCGACGGGAGGGAGAGACCCAGTTCTTC. As protein: CASSRREGETQFF.

Only a few counts were recorded for this clonotype. The rearrangement links TRBV5-1 to TRBJ2-5, with D perhaps matching TRBD1 or TRBD2 (7 bases each). This CDR3 is built from 15 residues. Per germline, CDR1 SGHRS and CDR2 YFSETQ. V lost 4 bases to trimming and J lost 2 bases, with 15 bases between them. The CDR3, as DNA: TGCGCCAGCAGCGCGGGGGACAGTCGTCAAGAGACCCAGTACTTC. Translated, it gives CASSAGDSRQETQYF.

V and J are TRBV7-3 and TRBJ2-3; D might be TRBD2 (6 bases). V was pared by 4 bases and J by 4 bases, with 12 bases between. This CDR3 comprises 14 residues. CDR1 is SGHTA, CDR2 FQGTGA, per germline. The CDR3 coding sequence is TGTGCCAGCAGCTCCGCGGGGCCCGCAGATACGCAGTATTTT. Its translation: CASSSAGPADTQYF.

This clonotype was counted a few times. The V gene is TRBV7-3, the J gene TRBJ2-1, with 9 bases lining up with TRBD1. The CDR3 sequence is 18 residues long. Germline V CDR1 and CDR2: SGHTA, FQGTGA. Germline trimming cut 1 base from V and 1 base from J; bases unmatched to any gene: 8. The CDR3 here is CASSLKGDRVSSYNEQFF. The CDR3 DNA is TGTGCCAGCAGCTTAAAAGGGGACAGGGTTTCGTCCTACAATGAGCAGTTCTTC.

The chain joins TRBV29-1 to TRBJ1-1, with a weak D call TRBD1 (5 bases). Trimming left V 4 bases short and J 1 base short, with 7 bases between. Germline CDR1 SQVTM, CDR2 ANQGSEA. This CDR3 is built from 12 residues. The DNA for the CDR3 is TGCAGCGTTGGGGACCCGAACACTGAAGCTTTCTTT. It translates to CSVGDPNTEAFF. Filled out from reference TRBV29-1 and TRBJ1-1, the complete variable domain reads SAVISQKPSRDICQRGTSLTIQCQVDSQVTMMFWYRQQPGQSLTLIATANQGSEATYESGFVIDKFPISRPNLTFSTLTVSNMSPEDSSIYLCSVGDPNTEAFFGQGTRLTVV.

The chain links TRBV2 to TRBJ2-7, with TRBD1 as a possible D gene (6 bases). The CDR3 covers 16 residues. The V end lost 6 bases, the J end lost 2 bases, and 20 bases lay between the germline ends. Per germline, CDR1 SNHLY and CDR2 FYNNEI. The DNA of the CDR3 is TGTGCCAGCAGCAGCCTCCTGGACAGTAGCCCCTACGAGCAGTACTTC. Its protein is CASSSLLDSSPYEQYF.